This TCR beta chain was identified during a study of blood T cell repertoires in COVID-19. Study information: Specimens from acute and convalescent COVID-19 originated in the United States, Italy and Spain. T cells, B-cell-depleted T cells, or PBMCs supplied cDNA or gDNA.

V lost 1 base and J lost 7, with 11 bases in between. This CDR3 comprises 15 residues. Germline CDR1 is SGHVS and CDR2 is FNYEAQ. Original analysis: Researchers report that nucleated cell counts were estimated from reference gene primer amplification. Measured with immunoSEQ multiplex PCR; TCRdb has only the in-frame clones, and not every one. That table is the source of V, J and clone size, and D and trimming were worked out from the DNA. Of approximately 260,000 clones in the sample, 75% to 90% were seen once. The material sequenced was peripheral blood. This sequence was found in a woman in her 70s with acute or convalescent COVID-19. The gene calls are TRBV7-6 and TRBJ1-6; no reliable D call. The DNA of the CDR3 is TGTGCCAGCAGCTTAGGGAGGGAGGTCAATTCACCCCTCCACTTT. This sequence encodes CASSLGREVNSPLHF.